Each of the 24 T cell receptor beta chains below was sequenced from the same sample in a study of T cells in Graves' hyperthyroidism and ophthalmopathy. Using RNA transcripts as the source, TCR beta CDR3 regions were amplified. Using the HTBI primer set, a first-round RT-PCR was run on the TCR CDR3. TCRdb re-analysed the multiplex PCR reads in MiXCR, keeping a single row per CDR3 protein. The table lists under 200,000 distinct CDR3 sequences, about 9.4% of them singletons. The sequenced sample consisted of blood. These receptors were taken from a woman aged 18-29 years with Graves' hyperthyroidism that later progressed to Graves' ophthalmopathy.

This clonotype was recorded many times. The chain couples TRBV20-1 to TRBJ2-7; 7 nucleotides line up with TRBD2. This CDR3 region has 16 residues. Germline-derived CDR1 and CDR2 are DFQATT and SNEGSKA (reference sequence). J lost 3 bases, V lost 3 bases, and 14 bases had no gene match. CDR3 sequence: CSARGFGGGDNYEQYF. As DNA, the CDR3 is TGCAGTGCTAGGGGGTTCGGCGGGGGAGATAACTACGAGCAGTACTTC.

The chain couples TRBV9 to TRBJ2-1, with D tentatively TRBD2 (7 bases). The germline V gene has CDR1 SGDLS and CDR2 YYNGEE. The CDR3 is 15 amino acids. Trimming left V 0 bases short and J 6 bases short, with 13 bases between. CDR3 region: CASSVGGGASNEQFF. The CDR3 nucleotides are TGTGCCAGCAGCGTAGGTGGGGGGGCCAGCAATGAGCAGTTCTTC.

At least ten counts were recorded for this clonotype. The chain uses TRBV19 and TRBJ1-2; possibly TRBD1 for D (6 bases). The CDR3 extends over 14 amino acids. V lost 7 bases and J lost 2, with 14 bases in between. CDR1 is LNHDA, CDR2 SQIVND, per germline (reference sequence). CDR3 amino acids: CASTPPGANYGYTF. The CDR3, as DNA: TGTGCCAGTACCCCCCCAGGGGCCAACTATGGCTACACCTTC.

This clonotype came up a few times. The gene calls are TRBV7-6 and TRBJ2-7; unclear D gene. This CDR3 has 14 amino acids. Trimming removed 1 base from V and 0 bases from J, with 7 bases in between. Germline V CDR1 and CDR2: SGHVS, FNYEAQ. CDR3 loop: CASSLGALSYEQYF. The CDR3 nucleotides read TGTGCCAGCAGCTTAGGGGCCCTCTCCTACGAGCAGTACTTC.

Many counts were recorded for this clonotype. This chain links TRBV6-1 with TRBJ1-2, with D perhaps matching TRBD1 (6 bases). From germline, CDR1 is MNHNS and CDR2 SASEGT. The CDR3 has 14 amino acids. The V gene lost 5 bases and the J gene lost 2 bases, with 12 bases spanning the gap. This CDR3 reads CASSRSQGNYGYTF. CDR3 bases: TGTGCCAGCAGTCGATCACAGGGAAACTATGGCTACACCTTC.

The table lists this clonotype with many counts. The chain joins TRBV2 to TRBJ2-4, with D unresolved. Germline CDR1 and CDR2: SNHLY and FYNNEI. The CDR3 has 15 amino acids. V lost 0 bases and J lost 1, with 7 bases in between. CDR3 sequence (DNA): TGTGCCAGCAGTGAAGCGCTTTGGGCCAAAAACATTCAGTACTTC. As protein: CASSEALWAKNIQYF.

This clonotype was detected ten times or more. The chain carries TRBV12-3 or TRBV12-4 and TRBJ2-2, with D possibly being TRBD1 or TRBD2 (5 bases each). V dropped 8 bases and J dropped 4 bases, with 5 bases sitting between them. The CDR3 loop spans 11 amino acids. Written as DNA, the CDR3 is TGTGCCAGCGGGACCACCGGGGAGCTGTTTTTT. Translated: CASGTTGELFF.

This clonotype was picked up many times. The CDR3 loop is CASSEGAEAFF. CDR3 sequence (DNA): TGTGCCAGCAGTGAGGGGGCGGAAGCTTTCTTT. The chain is built from TRBV7-9 and TRBJ1-1; the match to TRBD1 covers 7 bases. Germline CDR1 is SEHNR and CDR2 is FQNEAQ (reference sequence). CDR3 length: 11 amino acids. J was trimmed by 8 bases and V by 6 bases; bases with no gene match: 3. Full variable domain (rest looked up from reference TRBV7-9 and TRBJ1-1): DTGVSQNPRHKITKRGQNVTFRCDPISEHNRLYWYRQTLGQGPEFLTYFQNEAQLEKSRLLSDRFSAERPKGSFSTLEIQRTEQGDSAMYLCASSEGAEAFFGQGTRLTVV.

This chain links TRBV4-2 with TRBJ1-1; D is possibly TRBD1 (6 bases). V lost 0 bases and J lost 1, with 12 bases in between. Germline assignment: CDR1 LGHNA and CDR2 YNFKEQ. This CDR3 region has 16 residues. This chain's CDR3 is CASSQDGGQPNTEAFF. In nucleotides, the CDR3 is TGTGCCAGCAGCCAAGATGGTGGACAGCCGAACACTGAAGCTTTCTTT.

The rearrangement uses TRBV6-1 and TRBJ2-3, with D hard to call. CDR1 MNHNS and CDR2 SASEGT come from the germline V gene. Deletions cut 6 bases from V and 7 bases from J, with 11 bases between. The CDR3 covers 12 residues. Written as DNA, the CDR3 is TGTGCCAGCAGCCCTCGAGGAAATACGCAGTATTTT. The encoded protein is CASSPRGNTQYF.

This clonotype was seen many times. The V gene is TRBV9, the J gene TRBJ1-2; D is perhaps TRBD1 (6 bases). The V gene's germline CDR1 is SGDLS and CDR2 YYNGEE. This CDR3 region has 12 residues. With 3 bases removed from V and 8 bases from J, the gap between germline ends came to 11 bases. The CDR3 sequence is CASSAQGFGYTF. The CDR3 DNA follows: TGTGCCAGCAGCGCCCAGGGGTTCGGCTACACCTTC.

This clonotype was recorded at least ten times. This chain uses TRBV28 with TRBJ2-1; possibly TRBD1 or TRBD2 for D (5 bases each). Trimming shortened V by 4 bases and J by 0 bases, and 13 bases separated the two germline ends. Germline assignment: CDR1 MDHEN and CDR2 SYDVKM. This CDR3 has 16 residues. The chain's CDR3 is CASSWGTLSSYNEQFF. CDR3 bases: TGTGCCAGCAGTTGGGGGACCCTGAGCTCCTACAATGAGCAGTTCTTC.

The chain recombines TRBV19 with TRBJ2-7; D unclear. CDR3 size: 13 residues. CDR1 and CDR2 (germline): LNHDA, SQIVND (reference sequence). Trimming took off 4 bases at V and 1 base at J, with 8 bases between the two ends. CDR3 DNA: TGTGCCAGTAGTACCAGAGAGTCCTACGAGCAGTACTTC. It is translated as CASSTRESYEQYF. The complete variable domain, with remaining parts taken from reference TRBV19 and TRBJ2-7, reads DGGITQSPKYLFRKEGQNVTLSCEQNLNHDAMYWYRQDPGQGLRLIYYSQIVNDFQKGDIAEGYSVSREKKESFPLTVTSAQKNPTAFYLCASSTRESYEQYFGPGTRLTVT.

This clonotype was detected only a few times. V is TRBV5-4 and J is TRBJ1-1; 7 bases map to TRBD1. V shed 7 bases and J 0 bases; nucleotides not matched to a gene: 3. Germline CDR1 is SGHNT and CDR2 is YYREEE (reference sequence). The CDR3 spans 13 residues. The CDR3 DNA sequence: TGTGCCAGCGGGGACAGTATGAACACTGAAGCTTTCTTT. Protein product: CASGDSMNTEAFF.

This clonotype was found a few times. V usage is TRBV18 and J usage is TRBJ1-5, with a weak D call TRBD1 (5 bases). The length of the CDR3 is 15 residues. V gave up 4 bases and J gave up 2 bases, with 12 bases separating them. From germline, CDR1 is KGHSH and CDR2 LQKENI. Here the CDR3 reads CASSRLGGGNQPQHF. CDR3 sequence (DNA): TGTGCCAGCTCACGCCTCGGGGGAGGCAATCAGCCCCAGCATTTT.

This clonotype was seen many times. This rearrangement joins TRBV28 to TRBJ1-1; no clear D gene. V gave up 5 bases and J gave up 8 bases, with 9 bases separating them. The V gene's germline CDR1 is MDHEN and CDR2 SYDVKM. This CDR3 has 11 residues. CDR3 nucleotides: TGTGCCAGCAGTCCTCGGGAAGAAGCTTTCTTT. Amino acids: CASSPREEAFF. Full variable domain (missing parts from reference TRBV28 and TRBJ1-1): DVKVTQSSRYLVKRTGEKVFLECVQDMDHENMFWYRQDPGLGLRLIYFSYDVKMKEKGDIPEGYSVSREKKERFSLILESASTNQTSMYLCASSPREEAFFGQGTRLTVV.

This clonotype has at least ten counts. The rearrangement joins TRBV12-3 or TRBV12-4 to TRBJ2-3, with TRBD2 matching 10 bases. The V and J ends lost 3 bases and 2 bases, in that order; junction bases with no gene match: 8. The CDR3 covers 17 residues. Here the CDR3 reads CASSLGLAGDTTDTQYF. The CDR3 DNA reads TGTGCCAGCAGTTTGGGGCTAGCGGGAGATACCACAGATACGCAGTATTTT.

Notes on this clonotype: This may stem from a read error, because a much larger clone lies one nucleotide away. This rearrangement joins TRBV3-1 to TRBJ2-3; 8 nucleotides match TRBD1. The J call is doubtful: the DNA matches TRBJ1-5 better. The V gene's germline CDR1 is LGHDT and CDR2 YNNKEL (reference sequence). This CDR3 contains 15 residues. The chain's CDR3 is CASSQGDRQIGTQHF. CDR3 sequence (DNA): TGTGCCAGCAGCCAGGGGGACAGGCAAATTGGTACGCAGCATTTT.

This clonotype was counted ten times or more. CDR3 amino acids: CASSRDGSYTEAFF. The CDR3, as DNA: TGTGCCAGCAGTCGTGACGGAAGTTACACTGAAGCTTTCTTT. The rearrangement links TRBV6-1 to TRBJ1-1; D is unclear. Deletions cut 5 bases from V and 3 bases from J, with 13 bases between. The V gene's germline CDR1 is MNHNS and CDR2 SASEGT. The CDR3 sequence is 14 residues long.

This clonotype showed up many times. V usage is TRBV20-1 and J usage is TRBJ2-2, with 7 bases aligning to TRBD1. Losses at the gene ends were 0 bases for V and 3 bases for J; bases not matched to a gene: 10. In germline, CDR1 is DFQATT, CDR2 SNEGSKA (reference sequence). This CDR3 is built from 17 residues. The DNA of the CDR3 is TGCAGTGCTAGAGAGGCCATGACAGGGACCGACACCGGGGAGCTGTTTTTT. Translated: CSAREAMTGTDTGELFF.

This clonotype came up a few times. This chain joins TRBV14 and TRBJ2-1, with D unclear. V lost 8 bases, J lost 4 bases, and 12 bases lay in between. The germline V gene has CDR1 SGHDN and CDR2 FVKESK. The CDR3 is made up of 13 amino acids. CDR3 loop: CASSFTVYNEQFF. CDR3 sequence (DNA): TGTGCCAGCTCATTCACAGTTTACAATGAGCAGTTCTTC.

This clonotype was observed a handful of times. The chain is built from TRBV13 and TRBJ2-3; maybe TRBD1 (6 bases). Germline CDR1 PRHDT, CDR2 FYEKMQ (reference sequence). This CDR3 is built from 14 residues. V lost 3 bases and J lost 2, with 9 bases in between. CDR3 region: CASSFRGVTDTQYF. In DNA, the CDR3 is TGTGCCAGCAGCTTCAGGGGAGTCACAGATACGCAGTATTTT.

This rearrangement joins TRBV25-1 to TRBJ2-7; possible D gene TRBD1, 5 bases. V shed 0 bases and J shed 4 bases, with 13 bases lying between them. The CDR3 contains 15 residues. CDR1 MGHDK and CDR2 SYGVNS come from the germline V gene. As DNA, the CDR3 is TGTGCCAGCAGTGAATACTGGAAGGGGCGGTACGAGCAGTACTTC. Its protein is CASSEYWKGRYEQYF.

This clonotype was recorded at least ten times. The chain couples TRBV6-1 to TRBJ1-2; 9 bases agree with TRBD1. The CDR3 has 14 amino acids. Germline trimming cut 6 bases from V and 4 bases from J; bases unmatched to any gene: 6. Germline CDR1 is MNHNS and CDR2 is SASEGT. In DNA form, the CDR3 reads TGTGCCAGCAGCAACAGACAGGGGGTCTATGGCTACACCTTC. Translating it yields CASSNRQGVYGYTF.